These T cell receptor beta chains were read from a single sample in a study of molecular identifiers for immune sequencing clone quantification. TCRdb ran MiXCR on the PCR reads and lists one entry per CDR3 protein. The sample records 460,000 or so distinct CDR3 sequences, about a fifth being singletons. Material for sequencing was naive CD8+ T cells from blood, with Jurkat cell RNA spiked in. These TCRs come from a human donor in good health. Some libraries in this study had Jurkat cell RNA spiked in. The CDR3 runs from the conserved cysteine through the conserved F or W. A D gene is named only where the DNA matches it firmly. The listing skips clone size in some rows; elsewhere it reads once, few, many or a size class.

TRBJ2-5 | - | few | TRBV10-3 | CAISDGGSQETQYF | TGTGCCATCAGTGATGGGGGCTCTCAAGAGACCCAGTACTTC
TRBJ1-2 | - | - | TRBV6-5 | CASSFGAGNYGYTF | TGTGCCAGCAGTTTTGGGGCAGGAAACTATGGCTACACCTTC
TRBJ1-1 | - | - | TRBV4-1 | CASSQDRGGPEAFF | TGCGCCAGCAGCCAAGATCGTGGGGGACCTGAAGCTTTCTTT
TRBJ2-1 | - | few | TRBV7-9 | CANLRLVGNEQFF | TGTGCCAACCTTAGACTAGTGGGAAATGAGCAGTTCTTC
TRBJ2-3 | - | many | TRBV5-1 | CASSPVGTGADTQYF | TGCGCCAGCAGCCCAGTCGGGACTGGCGCAGATACGCAGTATTTT
TRBJ2-3 | TRBD2 | few | TRBV9 | CASSISGVTDTQYF | TGTGCCAGCAGCATTAGCGGGGTCACAGATACGCAGTATTTT
TRBJ2-1 | TRBD2 | - | TRBV27 | CASSFFASGGGYEQFF | TGTGCCAGCAGTTTCTTTGCTAGCGGGGGGGGGTATGAGCAGTTCTTC
TRBJ2-3 | - | - | TRBV7-8 | CASSVHLGRGFTDTQYF | TGTGCCAGCAGCGTCCATCTTGGGCGGGGATTCACAGATACGCAGTATTTT
TRBJ1-1 | TRBD1 | few | TRBV3-1 | CASSPPGQGAWTEAFF | TGTGCCAGCAGCCCCCCGGGACAGGGGGCTTGGACTGAAGCTTTCTTT
TRBJ1-4 | - | few | TRBV4-1 | CASSQAAARGIEKLFF | TGCGCCAGCAGCCAAGCGGCAGCACGGGGAATCGAAAAACTGTTTTTT
TRBJ2-3 | - | - | TRBV27 | CASSLIPGPDTQYF | TGTGCCAGCAGCCTAATCCCAGGGCCAGATACGCAGTATTTT
TRBJ1-1 | TRBD1 | few | TRBV11-2 | CASSKEAPRGHTEAFF | TGTGCCAGCAGCAAAGAGGCCCCCAGGGGGCATACTGAAGCTTTCTTT
TRBJ2-3 | TRBD2 | - | TRBV6-5 | CASSYTGGATDTQYF | TGTGCCAGCAGTTACACGGGGGGGGCCACAGATACGCAGTATTTT
TRBJ2-2 | - | few | TRBV15 | CATSDTGEAGELFF | TGTGCCACCAGCGATACAGGGGAGGCCGGGGAGCTGTTTTTT
TRBJ2-3 | - | - | TRBV21-1 | CASSKTEFAGDTDTQYF | TGTGCCAGCAGCAAAACGGAATTCGCCGGGGACACAGATACGCAGTATTTT
TRBJ2-7 | TRBD2 | many | TRBV7-2 | CASSLGTSGSDEQYF | TGTGCCAGCAGCTTGGGGACTAGCGGGTCCGACGAGCAGTACTTC
TRBJ2-3 | TRBD1 | - | TRBV7-3 | CASSPGQLTDTQYF | TGTGCCAGCAGCCCGGGACAGCTTACAGATACGCAGTATTTT
TRBJ2-5 | - | few | TRBV9 | CASSPSKGAGSNFGETQYF | TGTGCCAGCAGCCCGAGTAAAGGGGCCGGTTCAAATTTCGGGGAGACCCAGTACTTC
TRBJ2-7 | TRBD2 | many | TRBV2 | CARQTSGGYEQYF | TGTGCCAGACAGACTAGCGGGGGCTACGAGCAGTACTTC
TRBJ2-7 | - | - | TRBV5-5 | CASSLELVVNEQYF | TGTGCCAGCAGCTTGGAGCTCGTGGTCAACGAGCAGTACTTC
TRBJ2-1 | - | many | TRBV6-2/TRBV6-3 | CASSSWTVSSYNEQFF | TGTGCCAGCAGTTCCTGGACAGTAAGCTCCTACAATGAGCAGTTCTTC
TRBJ1-1 | - | - | TRBV6-6 | CASSYTSNTEAFF | TGTGCCAGCAGTTACACCTCGAACACTGAAGCTTTCTTT
TRBJ1-1 | - | few | TRBV29-1 | CSVDSLNTEAFF | TGCAGCGTTGACAGCCTGAACACTGAAGCTTTCTTT
TRBJ1-5 | TRBD1 | - | TRBV20-1 | CSARDWQSGGQPQHF | TGCAGTGCTAGAGATTGGCAGTCAGGGGGTCAGCCCCAGCATTTT
TRBJ2-7 | - | many | TRBV5-1 | CASSTDNAYEQYF | TGCGCCAGCAGCACTGACAATGCCTACGAGCAGTACTTC
TRBJ1-3 | - | - | TRBV6-2/TRBV6-3 | CASSYSGRNPGNTIYF | TGTGCCAGCAGTTACTCCGGCAGAAACCCTGGAAACACCATATATTTT
TRBJ1-2 | TRBD1 | many | TRBV6-5 | CASSSIRSDRGDYGYTF | TGTGCCAGCAGTTCGATTAGATCGGACAGGGGGGACTATGGCTACACCTTC
TRBJ2-3 | - | many | TRBV24-1 | CATSDPGRYDTQYF | TGTGCCACCAGTGACCCTGGACGTTATGATACGCAGTATTTT
TRBJ2-5 | - | many | TRBV7-2 | CASSLPAGTQETQYF | TGTGCCAGCAGCCTCCCGGCAGGGACCCAAGAGACCCAGTACTTC
TRBJ2-7 | TRBD2 | many | TRBV25-1 | CASSYGGSGSYEQYF | TGTGCCAGCAGCTACGGCGGGAGTGGATCCTACGAGCAGTACTTC
TRBJ1-6 | TRBD1 | many | TRBV6-5 | CASSYPPGQGTSPLHF | TGTGCCAGCAGTTACCCACCGGGACAGGGTACTTCACCCCTCCACTTT
TRBJ1-5 | - | - | TRBV10-2 | CASSESAGTNQPQHF | TGCGCCAGCAGTGAGTCAGCAGGGACGAATCAGCCCCAGCATTTT